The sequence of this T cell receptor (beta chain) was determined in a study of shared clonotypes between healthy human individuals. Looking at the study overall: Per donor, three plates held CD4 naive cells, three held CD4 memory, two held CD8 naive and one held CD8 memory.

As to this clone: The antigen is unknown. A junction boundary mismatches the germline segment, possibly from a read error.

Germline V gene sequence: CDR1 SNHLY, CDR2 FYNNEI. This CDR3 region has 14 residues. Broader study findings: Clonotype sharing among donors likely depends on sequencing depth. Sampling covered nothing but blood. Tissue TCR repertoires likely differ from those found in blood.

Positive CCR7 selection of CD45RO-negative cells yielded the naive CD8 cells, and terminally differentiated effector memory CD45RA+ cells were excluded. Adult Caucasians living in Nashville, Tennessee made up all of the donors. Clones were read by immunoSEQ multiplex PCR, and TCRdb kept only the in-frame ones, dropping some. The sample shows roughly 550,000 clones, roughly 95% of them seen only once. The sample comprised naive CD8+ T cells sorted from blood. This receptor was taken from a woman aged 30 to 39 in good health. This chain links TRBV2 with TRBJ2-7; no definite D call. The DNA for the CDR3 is TGTGCCAGCAGTGCTTCTCGTGCGAAAGACCCTGGAACCTTC. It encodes CASSASRAKDPGTF.